The next 9 T cell receptor beta chains were all read from a single sample in a study. Produced via immunoSEQ multiplex PCR; TCRdb's table is partial and in-frame only. The sample carries approximately 50,000 clones, more than 80% recorded once. The sample taken for sequencing was PBMCs. The receptors were sampled from a man aged 35-49 years with rheumatoid arthritis.

This clone turned up a few times. The V gene is TRBV2, the J gene TRBJ2-7; possible D gene TRBD2, 5 bases. V lost 4 bases and J lost 6, with 10 bases in between. CDR1 is SNHLY and CDR2 is FYNNEI in the germline V gene. The CDR3 covers 12 residues. The CDR3: CASSGGPLEQYF. CDR3 sequence (DNA): TGTGCCAGCAGTGGAGGGCCCCTCGAGCAGTACTTC.

This chain connects TRBV27 to TRBJ1-6, with a possible D match to TRBD1 (6 bases). CDR1 is MNHEY and CDR2 is SMNVEV in the germline V gene (reference sequence). The CDR3 extends over 15 amino acids. The V end lost 5 bases, the J end lost 3 bases, and 11 bases lay between the germline ends. The CDR3 nucleotides read TGTGCCAGCAGTAGGGGGGACATCTATAATTCACCCCTCCACTTT. Its protein is CASSRGDIYNSPLHF.

The chain employs TRBV9 and TRBJ1-2, with D hard to call. The CDR3 has 17 amino acids. Germline V CDR1 and CDR2: SGDLS, YYNGEE. The V end lost 0 bases, the J end lost 1 base, and 16 bases lay between the germline ends. CDR3 loop: CASSVERSGAINYGYTF. The CDR3 DNA is TGTGCCAGCAGCGTAGAGCGGTCAGGAGCCATTAACTATGGCTACACCTTC.

This clone appeared once. The rearrangement links TRBV2 to TRBJ1-5; D is perhaps TRBD1 (5 bases). Looked up from germline, CDR1 is SNHLY and CDR2 is FYNNEI. The CDR3 totals 17 residues. V shed 5 bases and J shed 0 bases, with 17 bases lying between them. The CDR3 coding sequence is TGTGCCAGCAGTCCGGGGCGGCGGCCGGCTAGCAATCAGCCCCAGCATTTT. Its protein product is CASSPGRRPASNQPQHF.

V usage is TRBV19 and J usage is TRBJ1-1, with D hard to call. Germline values: CDR1 LNHDA, CDR2 SQIVND (reference sequence). The CDR3 totals 13 residues. Trimming shortened V by 5 bases and J by 0 bases, and 7 bases separated the two germline ends. CDR3 sequence: CASSSTVNTEAFF. CDR3 nucleotide sequence: TGTGCCAGTAGTTCAACAGTGAACACTGAAGCTTTCTTT.

The chain employs TRBV18 and TRBJ1-4, with 7 bases fitting TRBD1. CDR1 KGHSH and CDR2 LQKENI come from the germline V gene. The CDR3 runs 14 residues. V lost 3 bases to trimming and J lost 7 bases; unmatched junction nucleotides: 5. The CDR3 sequence: CASSPAGQLEKLFF. For the CDR3, the DNA is TGTGCCAGCTCACCCGCGGGACAGCTTGAAAAACTGTTTTTT.

This chain links TRBV7-9 with TRBJ2-2; a weak D match, TRBD2 (6 bases). Germline V gene sequence: CDR1 SEHNR, CDR2 FQNEAQ (reference sequence). The ends were cut back, 5 bases at V and 2 bases at J, with 18 bases in the middle. There are 17 residues in the CDR3. In DNA, the CDR3 is TGTGCCAGCAGCACACAATGGAGCGGACTAAACACCGGGGAGCTGTTTTTT. It codes for CASSTQWSGLNTGELFF.

This sequence joins TRBV5-6 and TRBJ2-7; D not resolved. CDR3 length equals 13 residues. Germline V gene sequence: CDR1 SGHDT, CDR2 YYEEEE. V lost 0 bases, J lost 1 base, and 5 bases lay in between. CDR3 in amino acids: CASSLGRSYEQYF. CDR3 nucleotide sequence: TGTGCCAGCAGCTTGGGCAGATCCTACGAGCAGTACTTC.

This clone has only one observation. The rearrangement uses TRBV2 and TRBJ1-5; no firm D call. The CDR3 extends over 12 amino acids. In germline, CDR1 is SNHLY, CDR2 FYNNEI. Trimming stripped 1 base from V and 7 bases from J, with 5 bases between. CDR3 region: CASSEVGQPQHF. For the CDR3, the DNA is TGTGCCAGCAGTGAAGTGGGGCAGCCCCAGCATTTT.